The rows below give T cell receptor beta chains drawn from one sample of a study of blood T cell repertoires in COVID-19. The table came from immunoSEQ multiplex PCR; TCRdb's copy has only in-frame clones and leaves some out. The sample has about 330,000 clones, more than 70% seen once. The sequenced sample was peripheral blood. These receptors all stem from a woman in her 50s with acute or convalescent COVID-19. Each CDR3 is given with its conserved first and last residue. Fields, in order: clone size, V gene, D gene, J gene, CDR3 DNA, CDR3 protein. D genes are given only for firm matches. Size tells how often a clone was seen (once, few, many) or the class of an expanded clone, and some rows leave it out.

once	TRBV6-1	.	TRBJ1-1	TGTGCCACAGCGCGGGGTTACACTGAAGCTTTCTTT	CATARGYTEAFF
.	TRBV9	.	TRBJ2-1	TGTGCCAGCAGCGTGGTATCCTCGGACAGGGCGCTAGCGGAGAAAGGCAGTGAGCAGTTCTTC	CASSVVSSDRALAEKGSEQFF
few	TRBV5-4	TRBD1	TRBJ1-2	TGTGCCAGCAGTTGGGACAGGGGGCTGGATGGCTACACCTTC	CASSWDRGLDGYTF
.	TRBV27	.	TRBJ1-1	TGTGCCAGCAGTTTATCTCCAGGCATGAACACTGAAGCTTTCTTT	CASSLSPGMNTEAFF
few	TRBV28	TRBD1	TRBJ1-5	TGTGCCAGCAGCTCCCTACAGGGGCCGATTCAGCCCCAGCATTTT	CASSSLQGPIQPQHF
.	TRBV28	TRBD1	TRBJ1-1	TGTGCCAGCAGGGGGGGGACAGGGAAGACTACGGACACTGAAGCTTTCTTT	CASRGGTGKTTDTEAFF
.	TRBV7-8	TRBD2	TRBJ2-7	TGTGCCAGCAGCTTAGGACTAGCGGGAACCGTTGGGCAGTACTTC	CASSLGLAGTVGQYF
.	TRBV4-2	.	TRBJ1-5	TGTGCCAGCAGCCAAGATCGGGGGATGGGCCAGCCCCAGCATTTT	CASSQDRGMGQPQHF
few	TRBV11-2	TRBD2	TRBJ2-5	TGTGCCAGCAGCTTGGGAGCGGGAGTCGGGGAGACCCAGTACTTC	CASSLGAGVGETQYF
few	TRBV7-9	TRBD1	TRBJ1-2	TGTGCCAGCAGCTTAGAAGGGGGCAGGACCTATGGCTACACCTTC	CASSLEGGRTYGYTF
.	TRBV18	.	TRBJ1-4	TGTGCCAGCTCACCACCGAATGGCGGGGAGCTGGGGAAACTGTTTTTT	CASSPPNGGELGKLFF
.	TRBV3-1/TRBV3-2	.	TRBJ1-5	TGTGCCAGCAGCCAAGATTCCCCCCTCGCAGCTAGATTTAGCAATCAGCCCCAGCATTTT	CASSQDSPLAARFSNQPQHF
once	TRBV3-1/TRBV3-2	TRBD2	TRBJ2-7	TGTGCCAGCAGCCAAGGGACTAGTGGATCCTACGAGCAGTACTTC	CASSQGTSGSYEQYF
few	TRBV10-3	.	TRBJ2-2	TGTGCCATCAGCCGGGACATCACCGGGGAGCTGTTTTTT	CAISRDITGELFF
.	TRBV30	TRBD2	TRBJ2-1	TGTGCCTGGAGTGTAAGCGGGAGCCACTACAATGAGCAGTTCTTC	CAWSVSGSHYNEQFF
.	TRBV30	.	TRBJ1-4	TGTGCCTGGAGTGTAAGGACAGCTAATGAAAAACTGTTTTTT	CAWSVRTANEKLFF
.	TRBV18	TRBD1	TRBJ2-2	TGTGCCAGCTCACCTCAGACAGGGGGCGGCACCGGGGAGCTGTTTTTT	CASSPQTGGGTGELFF
.	TRBV27	.	TRBJ1-2	TGTGCCAGCAGTCCGCACAGGGTTAACTATGGCTACACCTTC	CASSPHRVNYGYTF
.	TRBV2	TRBD2	TRBJ2-5	TGTGCCAGCAGTGTACTAGCGGGAGTAGGGACCCAGTACTTC	CASSVLAGVGTQYF
.	TRBV30	TRBD1	TRBJ1-2	TGTGCCTGGCACGGGACAGGGGATTACTATGGCTACACCTTC	CAWHGTGDYYGYTF
.	TRBV27	TRBD1	TRBJ1-6	TGTGCCAGCAGTTTATCGATGCGGGACAGAAATTCACCCCTCCACTTT	CASSLSMRDRNSPLHF
.	TRBV14	.	TRBJ1-2	TGTGCCAGCAGCCAAGAAAGGGAGGGCTATGGCTACACCTTC	CASSQEREGYGYTF
.	TRBV7-8	.	TRBJ2-5	TGTGCCAGCAGCCCAACAGGGCATGACCAGTACTTC	CASSPTGHDQYF
.	TRBV7-2	.	TRBJ2-5	TGTGCCAGCAGCTTCGGGTATGGGACCCAGTACTTC	CASSFGYGTQYF
few	TRBV28	TRBD1	TRBJ2-2	TGTGCCAGCAGTACGGGACAGGTGAACACCGGGGAGCTGTTTTTT	CASSTGQVNTGELFF
.	TRBV5-1	.	TRBJ2-7	TGCGCCAGCAGCAGCAGGCCTGCTGAAAACTACGAGCAGTACTTC	CASSSRPAENYEQYF
.	TRBV19	TRBD1	TRBJ1-1	TGTGCCACCCGGGACAGGGGACGACTGAACACTGAAGCTTTCTTT	CATRDRGRLNTEAFF
.	TRBV21-1	.	TRBJ2-3	TGTGCCAGCACCCCCCACCCGGGGGGAACGGATACGCAGTATTTT	CASTPHPGGTDTQYF
.	TRBV3-1/TRBV3-2	.	TRBJ2-7	TGTGCCAGCAGCTACGGACTGGGGGAGCAGTACTTC	CASSYGLGEQYF
.	TRBV4-1	TRBD2	TRBJ2-7	TGCGCCAGCAGCCAAGAGGGACTAGCTTCGCACGAGCAGTACTTC	CASSQEGLASHEQYF
.	TRBV15	TRBD1	TRBJ2-3	TGTGCCACCAGCAGAGGCGGGACAGGGGGGACGGATACGCAGTATTTT	CATSRGGTGGTDTQYF
few	TRBV9	.	TRBJ1-4	TGTGCCAGCAGCGCCCATAGTGCTAATGAAAAACTGTTTTTT	CASSAHSANEKLFF
.	TRBV29-1	.	TRBJ1-1	TGCAGCGTTTGGCCGAGACTTCAACGGAACACTGAAGCTTTCTTT	CSVWPRLQRNTEAFF
.	TRBV5-6	TRBD1	TRBJ2-5	TGTGCCAGCAGCTTTTTACAGGGGTGGGAGGAGACCCAGTACTTC	CASSFLQGWEETQYF
.	TRBV21-1	.	TRBJ2-7	TGTGCCAGCAGCAAACTAGGTGCTAGGCAAACCTACGAGCAGTACTTC	CASSKLGARQTYEQYF
.	TRBV6-2/TRBV6-3	.	TRBJ1-2	TGTGCCAGCAGTTTACAGGGAGTGAATGGCTACACCTTC	CASSLQGVNGYTF
once	TRBV7-2	.	TRBJ2-5	TGTGCCAGCAGCTTAACGCGGGAAACGAAGACCCAGTACTTC	CASSLTRETKTQYF
.	TRBV25-1	.	TRBJ1-6	TGTGCCAGCAGTGAATATACAAATGATAATTCACCCCTCCACTTT	CASSEYTNDNSPLHF
.	TRBV24-1	.	TRBJ2-3	TGTGCCACCAGTCGCCGCGACACAGATACGCAGTATTTT	CATSRRDTDTQYF
.	TRBV4-1	.	TRBJ1-2	TGCGCCAGCAGCGAAGGGACCTTAAGAGGGGGCTACACCTTC	CASSEGTLRGGYTF
few	TRBV10-3	.	TRBJ1-1	TGTGCCATCAGTGAGCAATTCAACAGGGTGAACACTGAAGCTTTCTTT	CAISEQFNRVNTEAFF
.	TRBV7-9	TRBD2	TRBJ2-5	TGTGCCAGCAGCGCGGGACTAGCGGGAGTAGAGACCCAGTACTTC	CASSAGLAGVETQYF
.	TRBV18	TRBD2	TRBJ2-3	TGTGCCAGCTCGTCCGGGACTAGCGGGAGGTTAGATACGCAGTATTTT	CASSSGTSGRLDTQYF
.	TRBV7-9	TRBD1	TRBJ1-2	TGTGCCAGCAGTTTCCGGGACAGGGGGGGCTATGGCTACACCTTC	CASSFRDRGGYGYTF
.	TRBV28	TRBD2	TRBJ2-5	TGTGCCAGCAGGGCTAGCGGGGCGGGAGAGACCCAGTACTTC	CASRASGAGETQYF
.	TRBV28	.	TRBJ1-1	TGTGCCAGCAAAATACAGGGGAACACTGAAGCTTTCTTT	CASKIQGNTEAFF
.	TRBV3-1/TRBV3-2	TRBD2	TRBJ2-1	TGTGCCAGCAGCTCACCCGGGGAGGGAGCTAACAATGAGCAGTTCTTC	CASSSPGEGANNEQFF
.	TRBV6-2/TRBV6-3	.	TRBJ2-1	TGTGCCAGCAGTGAGGACAGCTCCTACAATGAGCAGTTCTTC	CASSEDSSYNEQFF
.	TRBV12-3/TRBV12-4	.	TRBJ1-6	TGTGCCAGCAGTCTGCAGGATTCACCCCTCCACTTT	CASSLQDSPLHF
.	TRBV10-3	TRBD2	TRBJ2-5	TGTGCCATCAGTGAGTCGATCGCGGGGGGCGAAGAGACCCAGTACTTC	CAISESIAGGEETQYF
.	TRBV10-3	TRBD1	TRBJ1-3	TGTGCCATCAGCGGGACAGGGGCCCCCTCTGGAAACACCATATATTTT	CAISGTGAPSGNTIYF
.	TRBV5-1	TRBD1	TRBJ2-3	TGCGCCAGCAGCTTGGAGGCTACAGGGGGCGCCGATACGCAGTATTTT	CASSLEATGGADTQYF